This is a list of T cell receptor beta chains from one sample in a study of T cell responses to AZD1222 COVID-19 vaccine. Measured with immunoSEQ multiplex PCR; TCRdb has only the in-frame clones, and not every one. Of some 100,000 clones listed, 80% to 90% are singletons. The sample here was peripheral blood, taken on day 0 of AZD1222 vaccination. These receptors all come from an adult in good health. The CDR3 runs from the conserved cysteine through the conserved F or W. A D gene is named only where the DNA matches it firmly. A clone size is listed for some rows: how often the clone was seen (once, few, many), or a class if it is expanded.

once | TRBJ2-5 | TRBV11-3 | NA | TGTGCCAGCAGCTTAGTCGGGGACGCTGGGACCCAGTACTTC | CASSLVGDAGTQYF
NA | TRBJ2-7 | TRBV10-3 | NA | TGTGCCATCAGTGGCAGCCTAGCCTACGAGCAGTACTTC | CAISGSLAYEQYF
NA | TRBJ2-1 | TRBV27 | NA | TGTGCCAGCAGGTTACAGGGACAAGGTCTCGAGTTCTTC | CASRLQGQGLEFF
NA | TRBJ2-2 | TRBV7-2 | NA | TGTGCCAGCAGACTGTCCGCCACCGGGGAGCTGTTTTTT | CASRLSATGELFF
few | TRBJ2-7 | TRBV7-9 | NA | TGTGCCAGCAGCCCCCCCGGGCGGACAAGCTCCTACGAGCAGTACTTC | CASSPPGRTSSYEQYF
NA | TRBJ2-5 | TRBV11-2 | TRBD1 | TGTGCCAGCAGCTCAGGTTCCGGGACAGGGGTGGAGACCCAGTACTTC | CASSSGSGTGVETQYF
NA | TRBJ1-4 | TRBV6-5 | NA | TGTGTCAGCCGCGGGCGGTCAGGCGATGAAAAACTGTTTTTT | CVSRGRSGDEKLFF
NA | TRBJ1-2 | TRBV30 | NA | TGTGCCTGGGGACAGATTGAAGGCTACACCTTC | CAWGQIEGYTF
NA | TRBJ2-5 | TRBV16 | NA | TGTGCCAGCAGCCAATTAGAGACCGCCGGGGAGACCCAGTACTTC | CASSQLETAGETQYF
NA | TRBJ1-3 | TRBV12-5 | NA | TGTGCTAGTGCACGGGGCCCTGGAAACACCATATATTTT | CASARGPGNTIYF
medium-sized | TRBJ2-7 | TRBV7-9 | NA | TGTGCCAGCAGCTCGCCCCGGGGACCTCCCTACGAGCAGTACTTC | CASSSPRGPPYEQYF
NA | TRBJ1-5 | TRBV10-2 | TRBD1 | TGCGCCAGTACGGACAGGGGGGGCAATCAGCCCCAGCATTTT | CASTDRGGNQPQHF
NA | TRBJ2-3 | TRBV12-3/TRBV12-4 | NA | TGTGCCAGCTCCGTTTGGGCCGCCGATACGCAGTATTTT | CASSVWAADTQYF
NA | TRBJ2-1 | TRBV7-2 | NA | TGTGCCAGCAGCCCTAGGGTCGGTGAGCAGTTCTTC | CASSPRVGEQFF
NA | TRBJ1-4 | TRBV5-1 | NA | TGCGCCAGCAGCTTGGGACAGGTTAATGAAAAACTGTTTTTT | CASSLGQVNEKLFF
NA | TRBJ1-4 | TRBV28 | NA | TGTGCCAGCAGTTTACTACAGGGTGGAGAAAAACTGTTTTTT | CASSLLQGGEKLFF
NA | TRBJ1-1 | TRBV2 | NA | TGTGCCAGCAGTGGCGAGTCCCCGGTGAACACTGAAGCTTTCTTT | CASSGESPVNTEAFF
NA | TRBJ1-5 | TRBV15 | NA | TGTGCCACCAGCAGCTACAGGGATAGGGGGGAGAGGCCCCAGCATTTT | CATSSYRDRGERPQHF
NA | TRBJ2-5 | TRBV3-1/TRBV3-2 | NA | TGTGCCAGCAGCCAAGTTGCGGGAGAGACCCAGTACTTC | CASSQVAGETQYF
NA | TRBJ2-4 | TRBV9 | NA | TGTGCCAGCAGCGTAGGGTTAGCCAAAAACATTCAGTACTTC | CASSVGLAKNIQYF
NA | TRBJ2-7 | TRBV6-5 | TRBD2 | TGTGCCAGCAGTTACTTCCCGGGGGGATCCTACGAGCAGTACTTC | CASSYFPGGSYEQYF
NA | TRBJ1-2 | TRBV19 | NA | TGTGCCAGTAATTACGGTCGGACCTATGGCTACACCTTC | CASNYGRTYGYTF
NA | TRBJ1-2 | TRBV28 | NA | TGTGCCAGCAGTTTACCCCCCGATTACTATGGCTACACCTTC | CASSLPPDYYGYTF
NA | TRBJ1-6 | TRBV5-8 | NA | TGTGCCAGCAGCTTGGCGGTTTCACCCCTCCACTTT | CASSLAVSPLHF
NA | TRBJ1-2 | TRBV19 | TRBD1 | TGTGCCAGTACCCGGACAGGGGGGCTCAGTGGCTACACCTTC | CASTRTGGLSGYTF
NA | TRBJ1-4 | TRBV24-1 | NA | TGTGCCACCGGGGATCAAGTCCCAACTAATGAAAAACTGTTTTTT | CATGDQVPTNEKLFF
NA | TRBJ1-1 | TRBV6-4 | TRBD1 | TGTGCCAGCAGCGTTGACAGGGATACTGAAGCTTTCTTT | CASSVDRDTEAFF
NA | TRBJ1-3 | TRBV6-4 | TRBD1 | TGTGCCAGCATGGGACAGAGCTCTGGAAACACCATATATTTT | CASMGQSSGNTIYF
NA | TRBJ2-1 | TRBV6-5 | TRBD2 | TGTGCCAGCAGCCGCGGGAGTTTGGAGGGGAATGAGCAGTTCTTC | CASSRGSLEGNEQFF
NA | TRBJ1-1 | TRBV11-2 | TRBD1 | TGTGCCAGCAGCTCAGGGGGCGCATCGGGAACTGAAGCTTTCTTT | CASSSGGASGTEAFF
NA | TRBJ1-1 | TRBV7-2 | NA | TGTGCCAGCAGCTCCCCCGGGACAACTGAAGCTTTCTTT | CASSSPGTTEAFF
NA | TRBJ1-2 | TRBV6-5 | NA | TGTGCCAGCAGTTACGAAGGTGGCTACACCTTC | CASSYEGGYTF
NA | TRBJ2-1 | TRBV5-1 | TRBD2 | TGCGCCAGCAGCTTGGCCCTAGCGGGAGGATACAATGAGCAGTTCTTC | CASSLALAGGYNEQFF
NA | TRBJ1-4 | TRBV19 | TRBD1 | TGTGCCAGTAGTATTGGGGACAGGGGAGTCGAAAAACTGTTTTTT | CASSIGDRGVEKLFF
NA | TRBJ2-7 | TRBV7-8 | TRBD1 | TGTGCCAGCAGCTTATCCGGACAGGGCGGCGAGCAGTACTTC | CASSLSGQGGEQYF
NA | TRBJ2-7 | TRBV18 | NA | TGTGCCAGCTCATGGGCCTTTGGCGGCTCCTACGAGCAGTACTTC | CASSWAFGGSYEQYF
NA | TRBJ2-2 | TRBV6-4 | NA | TGTGCCAGCAGTGAAATTCCTACCGGGGAGCTGTTTTTT | CASSEIPTGELFF
NA | TRBJ2-1 | TRBV7-3 | TRBD2 | TGTGCCAGCAGCCTGGGGCGGGAGTACAATGAGCAGTTCTTC | CASSLGREYNEQFF
NA | TRBJ2-1 | TRBV7-9 | NA | TGTGCCAGCAGCCCCGGCATGCAGTTCTTC | CASSPGMQFF
once | TRBJ1-5 | TRBV6-5 | TRBD1 | TGTGCCAGCGGAGGACAGGGGGTTCGGCCCCAGCATTTT | CASGGQGVRPQHF
NA | TRBJ2-1 | TRBV5-1 | NA | TGCGCCAGCAGCTTGGAGCTTAGCAGGGATGAGCAGTTCTTC | CASSLELSRDEQFF
NA | TRBJ1-2 | TRBV6-6 | NA | TGTGCCAGCAGTCCTGACGGATTCTATGGCTACACCTTC | CASSPDGFYGYTF
NA | TRBJ1-5 | TRBV6-5 | TRBD1 | TGTGCCAGCAGTCCCAGGGGGAGTCAGCCCCAGCATTTT | CASSPRGSQPQHF
once | TRBJ1-1 | TRBV11-3 | NA | TGTGCCAGCGGTCGGGGAGGATACCAAGCTTTCTTT | CASGRGGYQAFF
NA | TRBJ1-6 | TRBV6-5 | NA | TGTGCCAGCAGTTTGAGGAATTCACCCCTCCACTTT | CASSLRNSPLHF
NA | TRBJ1-5 | TRBV2 | NA | TGTGCCAGCAGTGTAAACGAGGGTCTAGGGCCCCAGCATTTT | CASSVNEGLGPQHF
NA | TRBJ2-3 | TRBV28 | TRBD2 | TGTGCCAGCAGGGCGGGGGGCACGGCAGATACGCAGTATTTT | CASRAGGTADTQYF
NA | TRBJ2-3 | TRBV6-5 | NA | TGTGCCAGCAGTCTCGACCGGATTACAGATACGCAGTATTTT | CASSLDRITDTQYF
NA | TRBJ1-2 | TRBV7-2 | NA | TGTGCCAGCAGCTCTTTACCCCGGGACTCTCCGGGAGGCTACACCTTC | CASSSLPRDSPGGYTF
NA | TRBJ2-7 | TRBV19 | TRBD1 | TGTGCCAGTAGTTCGACCGGACAGGGCTACGAGCAGTACTTC | CASSSTGQGYEQYF
NA | TRBJ1-4 | TRBV24-1 | TRBD1 | TGTGCCACCAGTAGGGGGCCTAGTGAAAAACTGTTTTTT | CATSRGPSEKLFF
NA | TRBJ2-7 | TRBV11-2 | NA | TGTGCCAGCAGCTCATCTCCGGCTGGGGTCGAGCAGTACTTC | CASSSSPAGVEQYF
NA | TRBJ2-7 | TRBV6-6 | TRBD1 | TGTGCCAGCAGTGTTACCGGGACAGGGGGCAACGAGCAGTACTTC | CASSVTGTGGNEQYF